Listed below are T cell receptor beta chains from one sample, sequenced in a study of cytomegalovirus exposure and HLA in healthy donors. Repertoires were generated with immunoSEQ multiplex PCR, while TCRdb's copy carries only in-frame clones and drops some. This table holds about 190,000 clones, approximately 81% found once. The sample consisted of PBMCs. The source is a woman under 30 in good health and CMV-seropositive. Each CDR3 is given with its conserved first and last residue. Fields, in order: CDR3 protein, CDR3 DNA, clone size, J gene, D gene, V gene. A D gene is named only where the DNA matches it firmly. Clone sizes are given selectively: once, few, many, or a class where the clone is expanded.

CDR3aa: CASSFGGEYGQYF; CDR3nt: TGCGCCAGCAGCTTCGGGGGGGAATACGGGCAGTACTTC; abundance: once; j_gene: TRBJ2-7; d_gene: TRBD2; v_gene: TRBV5-1
CDR3aa: CASSLASAGAEAFF; CDR3nt: TGTGCCAGCAGCTTGGCGTCAGCAGGTGCTGAAGCTTTCTTT; abundance: -; j_gene: TRBJ1-1; d_gene: -; v_gene: TRBV5-6
CDR3aa: CSATGQTTQYF; CDR3nt: TGCAGTGCTACCGGACAGACCACTCAGTACTTC; abundance: -; j_gene: TRBJ2-7; d_gene: -; v_gene: TRBV20-1
CDR3aa: CASSQQGVGYGYTF; CDR3nt: TGTGCCAGCAGTCAACAGGGGGTAGGCTATGGCTACACCTTC; abundance: once; j_gene: TRBJ1-2; d_gene: TRBD1; v_gene: TRBV27
CDR3aa: CASSFQGNYGYTF; CDR3nt: TGTGCCAGCAGCTTTCAGGGGAACTATGGCTACACCTTC; abundance: -; j_gene: TRBJ1-2; d_gene: -; v_gene: TRBV5-5
CDR3aa: CASSLRGTLFHEQYF; CDR3nt: TGTGCCAGCAGTTTACGCGGGACTCTTTTCCACGAGCAGTACTTC; abundance: -; j_gene: TRBJ2-7; d_gene: -; v_gene: TRBV28
CDR3aa: CAISKPGQGNYGYTF; CDR3nt: TGTGCCATCAGCAAACCGGGACAGGGGAACTATGGCTACACCTTC; abundance: -; j_gene: TRBJ1-2; d_gene: TRBD1; v_gene: TRBV10-3
CDR3aa: CASSEFSRRETQYF; CDR3nt: TGTGCCAGCAGCGAATTCTCGAGGAGGGAGACCCAGTACTTC; abundance: -; j_gene: TRBJ2-5; d_gene: -; v_gene: TRBV7-2
CDR3aa: CASSLASRAAQYF; CDR3nt: TGCGCCAGCTCCCTAGCCTCGAGGGCGGCCCAGTACTTC; abundance: -; j_gene: TRBJ2-5; d_gene: -; v_gene: TRBV10-2
CDR3aa: CASRRDRSFNQPQHF; CDR3nt: TGTGCCAGCAGGCGCGACAGGTCCTTTAATCAGCCCCAGCATTTT; abundance: -; j_gene: TRBJ1-5; d_gene: -; v_gene: TRBV6-5
CDR3aa: CASSSLPGGASADTQYF; CDR3nt: TGTGCCAGCAGCTCCTTACCCGGGGGGGCGAGCGCAGATACGCAGTATTTT; abundance: -; j_gene: TRBJ2-3; d_gene: TRBD2; v_gene: TRBV7-2
CDR3aa: CASSQGQGSAQYF; CDR3nt: TGTGCCAGCAGCCAGGGGCAGGGCTCCGCCCAGTACTTC; abundance: -; j_gene: TRBJ2-5; d_gene: -; v_gene: TRBV7-2
CDR3aa: CASVQGAADEQYF; CDR3nt: TGTGCCAGCGTACAGGGCGCGGCGGACGAGCAGTACTTC; abundance: -; j_gene: TRBJ2-7; d_gene: -; v_gene: TRBV2
CDR3aa: CAISVGGGYNEQFF; CDR3nt: TGTGCCATCAGTGTCGGCGGGGGCTACAATGAGCAGTTCTTC; abundance: once; j_gene: TRBJ2-1; d_gene: TRBD2; v_gene: TRBV10-3
CDR3aa: CSVAVSSGNTIYF; CDR3nt: TGCAGCGTTGCGGTAAGCTCTGGAAACACCATATATTTT; abundance: -; j_gene: TRBJ1-3; d_gene: -; v_gene: TRBV29-1
CDR3aa: CASSYGQGALGYTF; CDR3nt: TGTGCCAGCAGCTATGGACAGGGGGCGCTTGGCTACACCTTC; abundance: -; j_gene: TRBJ1-2; d_gene: TRBD1; v_gene: TRBV6-6
CDR3aa: CASLPQGSEQFF; CDR3nt: TGTGCCAGCCTCCCCCAGGGGAGTGAGCAGTTCTTC; abundance: -; j_gene: TRBJ2-1; d_gene: -; v_gene: TRBV27
CDR3aa: CASSFRDTTSGEKLFF; CDR3nt: TGTGCCAGCAGCTTTAGGGACACAACATCGGGTGAAAAACTGTTTTTT; abundance: -; j_gene: TRBJ1-4; d_gene: -; v_gene: TRBV11-3
CDR3aa: CASSLGAGALTDTQYF; CDR3nt: TGTGCCAGCAGCTTGGGGGCGGGGGCCCTCACAGATACGCAGTATTTT; abundance: once; j_gene: TRBJ2-3; d_gene: -; v_gene: TRBV5-4
CDR3aa: CASSGGGYSSGSPLHF; CDR3nt: TGCGCCAGCAGCGGGGGCGGGTACAGCTCAGGATCACCCCTCCACTTT; abundance: -; j_gene: TRBJ1-6; d_gene: -; v_gene: TRBV5-1
CDR3aa: CASSRASRGLGQYF; CDR3nt: TGTGCCAGCAGTCGGGCTTCGAGGGGGCTAGGGCAGTACTTC; abundance: -; j_gene: TRBJ2-7; d_gene: TRBD1; v_gene: TRBV6-5
CDR3aa: CASSPWDRVNSPLHF; CDR3nt: TGTGCCAGCAGCCCCTGGGACAGGGTTAATTCACCCCTCCACTTT; abundance: -; j_gene: TRBJ1-6; d_gene: TRBD1; v_gene: TRBV11-2
CDR3aa: CASSQGTTYGYTF; CDR3nt: TGTGCCAGCAGCCAAGGGACAACCTATGGCTACACCTTC; abundance: -; j_gene: TRBJ1-2; d_gene: -; v_gene: TRBV4-2
CDR3aa: CAWSTGNYGYTF; CDR3nt: TGTGCCTGGAGTACCGGGAACTATGGCTACACCTTC; abundance: -; j_gene: TRBJ1-2; d_gene: -; v_gene: TRBV30
CDR3aa: CSATSEETQYF; CDR3nt: TGCAGTGCTACTTCTGAAGAGACCCAGTACTTC; abundance: -; j_gene: TRBJ2-5; d_gene: -; v_gene: TRBV20-1
CDR3aa: CASSQDPAGGYTGELFF; CDR3nt: TGCGCCAGCAGCCAAGACCCAGCGGGGGGGTACACCGGGGAGCTGTTTTTT; abundance: -; j_gene: TRBJ2-2; d_gene: TRBD2; v_gene: TRBV4-3
CDR3aa: CASSQGPGISGTEAFF; CDR3nt: TGCGCCAGCAGCCAAGGGCCAGGCATTTCGGGGACTGAAGCTTTCTTT; abundance: -; j_gene: TRBJ1-1; d_gene: -; v_gene: TRBV4-3
CDR3aa: CAWSDAEFSGNTIYF; CDR3nt: TGTGCCTGGAGTGACGCGGAGTTCTCTGGAAACACCATATATTTT; abundance: -; j_gene: TRBJ1-3; d_gene: -; v_gene: TRBV30
CDR3aa: CASSFAGQGPGGQYF; CDR3nt: TGTGCCAGCAGCTTCGCGGGACAGGGCCCCGGGGGGCAGTACTTC; abundance: -; j_gene: TRBJ2-7; d_gene: TRBD1; v_gene: TRBV5-4
CDR3aa: CASSGIYEGTEAFF; CDR3nt: TGTGCCAGCAGTGGAATATACGAGGGAACTGAAGCTTTCTTT; abundance: -; j_gene: TRBJ1-1; d_gene: -; v_gene: TRBV6-1
CDR3aa: CASSSIQGGPPEKLFF; CDR3nt: TGTGCCAGCAGCTCGATCCAGGGGGGACCCCCTGAAAAACTGTTTTTT; abundance: -; j_gene: TRBJ1-4; d_gene: TRBD1; v_gene: TRBV5-4
CDR3aa: CASSEADYSNQPQHF; CDR3nt: TGTGCCAGCAGTGAAGCTGACTATAGCAATCAGCCCCAGCATTTT; abundance: -; j_gene: TRBJ1-5; d_gene: -; v_gene: TRBV2
CDR3aa: CASSTFLEATDYTGELFF; CDR3nt: TGTGCCAGCAGTACTTTCTTGGAGGCGACCGATTACACCGGGGAGCTGTTTTTT; abundance: once; j_gene: TRBJ2-2; d_gene: -; v_gene: TRBV27
CDR3aa: CASSQVPTGALNTEAFF; CDR3nt: TGTGCCAGCAGCCAAGTACCCACAGGGGCGTTGAACACTGAAGCTTTCTTT; abundance: -; j_gene: TRBJ1-1; d_gene: TRBD1; v_gene: TRBV14
CDR3aa: CASSVISGVAEAFF; CDR3nt: TGTGCCAGTAGTGTCATATCAGGGGTGGCTGAAGCTTTCTTT; abundance: -; j_gene: TRBJ1-1; d_gene: -; v_gene: TRBV19
CDR3aa: CATSRDRRSSYNEQFF; CDR3nt: TGTGCCACCAGCAGAGATCGGAGGAGCTCCTACAATGAGCAGTTCTTC; abundance: -; j_gene: TRBJ2-1; d_gene: -; v_gene: TRBV15
CDR3aa: CASSPLDRGLYSPLHF; CDR3nt: TGTGCCAGCAGTCCACTGGACAGGGGGTTGTATTCACCCCTCCACTTT; abundance: few; j_gene: TRBJ1-6; d_gene: TRBD1; v_gene: TRBV25-1
CDR3aa: CASKMTADTQYF; CDR3nt: TGCGCCAGTAAGATGACAGCAGATACGCAGTATTTT; abundance: -; j_gene: TRBJ2-3; d_gene: -; v_gene: TRBV10-2
CDR3aa: CASSGIGATEAFF; CDR3nt: TGCGCCAGCAGTGGGATAGGGGCTACTGAAGCTTTCTTT; abundance: -; j_gene: TRBJ1-1; d_gene: -; v_gene: TRBV10-2
CDR3aa: CASSTPFEQDEQYF; CDR3nt: TGTGCCAGCAGTACCCCCTTCGAACAGGACGAGCAGTACTTC; abundance: -; j_gene: TRBJ2-7; d_gene: -; v_gene: TRBV6-5
CDR3aa: CASSSEGSEAGELFF; CDR3nt: TGTGCCAGCAGCTCGGAGGGAAGTGAGGCCGGGGAGCTGTTTTTT; abundance: once; j_gene: TRBJ2-2; d_gene: -; v_gene: TRBV9
CDR3aa: CASSEYSGSSYNSPLHF; CDR3nt: TGTGCCAGCAGTGAATATTCGGGAAGCTCCTATAATTCACCCCTCCACTTT; abundance: -; j_gene: TRBJ1-6; d_gene: -; v_gene: TRBV6-1
CDR3aa: CASSLTGTGGAFNYGYTF; CDR3nt: TGTGCCAGCAGCTTAACTGGGACGGGGGGCGCATTTAACTATGGCTACACCTTC; abundance: -; j_gene: TRBJ1-2; d_gene: -; v_gene: TRBV7-3
CDR3aa: CSVRQGTPNVLTF; CDR3nt: TGCAGCGTCCGACAGGGCACCCCCAACGTCCTGACTTTC; abundance: -; j_gene: TRBJ2-6; d_gene: TRBD1; v_gene: TRBV29-1
CDR3aa: CASSLASARYTDTQYF; CDR3nt: TGCGCCAGCAGCTTGGCATCTGCCCGCTACACAGATACGCAGTATTTT; abundance: -; j_gene: TRBJ2-3; d_gene: -; v_gene: TRBV5-1